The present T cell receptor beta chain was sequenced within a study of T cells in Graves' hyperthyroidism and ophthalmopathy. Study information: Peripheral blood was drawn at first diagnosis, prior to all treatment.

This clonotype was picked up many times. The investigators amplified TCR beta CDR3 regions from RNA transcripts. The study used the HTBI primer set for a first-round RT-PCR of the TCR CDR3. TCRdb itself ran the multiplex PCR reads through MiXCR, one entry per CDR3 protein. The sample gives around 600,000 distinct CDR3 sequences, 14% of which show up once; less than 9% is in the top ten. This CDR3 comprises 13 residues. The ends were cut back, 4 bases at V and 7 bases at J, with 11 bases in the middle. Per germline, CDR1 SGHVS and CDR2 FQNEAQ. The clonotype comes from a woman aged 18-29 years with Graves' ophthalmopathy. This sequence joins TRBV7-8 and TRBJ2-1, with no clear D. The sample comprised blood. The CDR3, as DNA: TGTGCCAGCAGCTACGGACCTTGGAATGAGCAGTTCTTC. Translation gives CASSYGPWNEQFF.